What follows describes a single T cell receptor (beta chain). Its target is unknown. These data belong to a study of beta chain features in type 1 diabetes. Across the study: Cells sorted and examined across all samples totaled roughly 100,000,000. General study results and limits: Whether HLA type affects TCRB rearrangement stayed undetermined in the present work.

Expressed TCRB transcripts were sequenced after all isolated RNA was converted to cDNA. The assay was immunoSEQ multiplex PCR, and TCRdb's table has in-frame clones only and misses some. The table has 900,000 or so clones, under 20% seen once. The authors sorted CD4+ naive, central memory, regulatory and stem cell-like memory cells via CD45RO/CCR7/CD25/CD127/CD95/CD27. This CDR3 has 13 amino acids. V trimming: 7 bases; J trimming: 4 bases; junction bases outside the gene matches: 4. Germline V lookup: CDR1 MDHEN, CDR2 SYDVKM. The V and J genes are TRBV28 and TRBJ2-5, with TRBD1 matching over 9 bases. Sequencing used naive CD4+ T cells from blood. The sequence came from a woman aged 18-29 years in good health. Here the CDR3 reads CASMGQGRETQYF. The CDR3 nucleotides are TGTGCCAGCATGGGACAGGGCCGAGAGACCCAGTACTTC.